Below are 9 T cell receptor beta chains sequenced from a single sample in a study of cytomegalovirus exposure and HLA in healthy donors (dated 2017 in TCRdb). The library was prepared using the immunoSEQ multiplex PCR assay. A mixture of 60 forward primers for TCR Vbeta segments and 13 reverse primers for TCR Jbeta segments was used in the multiplex PCR. The source is immuneACCESS, and TCRdb retained only in-frame sequences with V and J called. Part of the clones is not carried over; for the studies checked, unresolved V genes explain less than half of this, and the remainder is unexplained. The sample data list 160,000 or so clones, and approximately 84% of these were observed just once. The leading ten clones occupy around 0.93% of the sample. The sample was PBMCs. Receptors originate from a man aged 25-45 years in good health and CMV-seronegative.

This clone has more than one count but fewer than ten. V usage is TRBV5-1 and J usage is TRBJ2-1, with 9 bases fitting TRBD2. CDR3 length: 13 residues. Germline V gene data show CDR1 as SGHRS and CDR2 as YFSETQ. The CDR3 nucleotides are TGCGTACTGCGGGAGGGCCTCATGAATGAGCAGTTCTTC. Translating it yields CVLREGLMNEQFF.

V and J are TRBV11-2 and TRBJ2-2, with D possibly being TRBD1 (5 bases). V shed 5 bases and J shed 0 bases, with 7 bases lying between them. The germline CDR1 and CDR2 sequences are SGHAT and FQNNGV. The CDR3 spans 14 residues. CDR3 residues: CASSRTPNTGELFF. CDR3 sequence (DNA): TGTGCCAGCAGCCGGACACCGAACACCGGGGAGCTGTTTTTT.

The chain has TRBV6-5 and TRBJ1-5; D remains unclear. Germline V gene sequence: CDR1 MNHEY, CDR2 SVGAGI. The V end was cut by 2 bases, the J end by 1 base, with 6 bases between. The CDR3 is made up of 14 amino acids. Here the CDR3 reads CASSYDNSNQPQHF. In DNA form, the CDR3 reads TGTGCCAGCAGTTACGACAACAGCAATCAGCCCCAGCATTTT.

The chain carries TRBV4-3 and TRBJ1-1; no firm D call. Germline values: CDR1 LGHNA, CDR2 YSLEER. V was shortened by 0 bases and J by 1 base, with 18 bases between the two germline ends. This CDR3 comprises 18 residues. CDR3 bases: TGCGCCAGCAGCCAAGATCGGTCCGGGGTTGTTGGGAACACTGAAGCTTTCTTT. It codes for CASSQDRSGVVGNTEAFF.

V gene TRBV5-6 combines with J gene TRBJ2-7; 9 bases align to TRBD1. Germline-derived CDR1 and CDR2 are SGHDT and YYEEEE. This CDR3 has 16 amino acids. The ends lost 0 bases at V and 0 bases at J; junction bases unmatched: 4. The CDR3 nucleotides are TGTGCCAGCAGCTTGGCCGGACAGGGGAGCTCCTACGAGCAGTACTTC. Translating gives CASSLAGQGSSYEQYF.

The chain carries TRBV5-1 and TRBJ2-5, with D perhaps matching TRBD2 (7 bases). With 7 bases removed from V and 2 bases from J, the gap between germline ends came to 15 bases. The CDR3 is 14 residues long. Germline CDR1 SGHRS, CDR2 YFSETQ. The DNA for the CDR3 is TGCGCCAGCCGGGCGGGGGCCGCGCAAGAGACCCAGTACTTC. It is translated as CASRAGAAQETQYF.

DNA of the CDR3: TGTGCCAGAGGGGGACGGCCGGGACAGGCGACCTCCTACGAGCAGTACTTC. Translation gives CARGGRPGQATSYEQYF. V is TRBV2 and J is TRBJ2-7; 8 nucleotides agree with TRBD1. V was pared by 9 bases and J by 0 bases, with 16 bases of the junction left unmatched. This CDR3 has 17 residues. Germline-derived CDR1 and CDR2 are SNHLY and FYNNEI.

The gene calls are TRBV5-1 and TRBJ2-5, with 10 bases fitting TRBD1. The DNA matches TRBJ2-7 better at its end, which makes the J call doubtful. Germline V gene sequence: CDR1 SGHRS, CDR2 YFSETQ. There are 15 residues in the CDR3. The CDR3 loop reads CASSNARQGAFEQYF. Here the CDR3 DNA reads TGCGCCAGCAGCAATGCGAGACAGGGGGCGTTCGAGCAGTACTTC.

The chain employs TRBV4-1 and TRBJ1-2; D unresolved. The CDR3 sequence is 12 residues long. The germline V and J ends were trimmed by 3 bases and 3 bases, with 5 bases remaining between them. The V gene's germline CDR1 is MGHRA and CDR2 YSYEKL. The CDR3 loop reads CASSQADYGYTF. The CDR3 coding sequence is TGCGCCAGCAGCCAGGCAGACTATGGCTACACCTTC.